This T cell receptor beta chain was recovered during a study of blood T cell repertoires in COVID-19. Study-wide context: The analysed material was cDNA or gDNA that came from T cells, B-cell-depleted T cells, or PBMCs.

Participants were aged roughly 18 to 100 years from approximately 25 US areas. Clinical histories supplied by participants themselves formed the basis of cohort assignment. Symptom resolution, clearance, or two negative PCRs marked the recovered donors of Cohort 3. The CDR3 spans 13 residues. With V trimmed by 5 bases and J by 4 bases, 3 bases remained unmatched. Germline V gives CDR1 SGDLS, CDR2 YYNGEE. The protocol was immunoSEQ multiplex PCR, while the TCRdb copy is restricted to in-frame clones and leaves out a portion. The data hold about half a million clones, with roughly nine tenths observed a single time.

The clonotype originates from a woman aged 60-75 years who had recovered from COVID-19. V and J are TRBV9 and TRBJ1-2; 9 positions agree with TRBD1. The sample comprised PBMCs or T cells enriched from blood (not recorded which). The chain's CDR3 is CASRLQGAYGYTF. CDR3 DNA sequence: TGTGCCAGCAGATTACAGGGGGCCTATGGCTACACCTTC.